The text below deals with one T cell receptor beta chain. The antigen remains undetermined. The data were taken from a study of response to subunit inactivated influenza vaccine. CDR1 DFQATT and CDR2 SNEGSKA come from the germline V gene (reference sequence). CDR3 length equals 14 residues. Trimming at V came to 3 bases and at J to 3 bases, leaving 5 bases not matched to a gene. Study conclusions and caveats: Few additional T cells are recruited per seasonal influenza vaccination, authors suggested.

Using its own MiXCR run on the RT-PCR reads, TCRdb lists one record per CDR3 protein. The sample contains about 830,000 distinct CDR3 sequences, about a fifth of which appear only once. The sequencing used PBMCs from blood, collected approximately 5 days after vaccination. The chain combines TRBV20-1 with TRBJ2-5; 9 bases map to TRBD1. This sequence was found in a man in his fifties or sixties who received an inactivated influenza vaccine. The CDR3 sequence is CSASQGQGKETQYF. CDR3 sequence (DNA): TGCAGTGCTAGTCAGGGACAGGGAAAAGAGACCCAGTACTTC.